This T cell receptor (beta chain) stems from a study of glioma-infiltrating T cells after dendritic cell vaccination. The primer mix had 60 V beta and 13 J beta primers. This table comes from immunoSEQ multiplex PCR, and its TCRdb copy is limited to in-frame clones, with some not included. The table lists about 82,000 clones, around 90% of them singletons. The germline CDR1 and CDR2 sequences are MNHNY and SVGAGI (reference sequence). The CDR3 loop spans 14 amino acids. J was trimmed by 2 bases and V by 6 bases; bases with no gene match: 2. The chain carries TRBV6-6 and TRBJ2-1; 9 bases align to TRBD1. The sequence derives from a human donor with glioblastoma. The starting material was blood, obtained before dendritic cell vaccination. The DNA for the CDR3 is TGTGCCAGCAGAAGGACAGGGGCCTACAATGAGCAGTTCTTC. This encodes CASRRTGAYNEQFF.